This T cell receptor beta chain was observed in a study of OX40 agonist ivuxolimab in advanced cancers. The method was immunoSEQ multiplex PCR; TCRdb's version includes in-frame clones alone and lacks a portion of them. The sample has 55,000 to 70,000 clones, 80% to 85% seen once. There are 14 residues in the CDR3. V gave up 6 bases and J gave up 1 base, with 12 bases separating them. CDR1 is MDHEN and CDR2 is SYDVKM in the germline V gene. V and J are TRBV28 and TRBJ1-1, with a weak D call TRBD1 (5 bases). Material: CD4+ or CD8+ T cells sorted from blood, obtained in a trial of the OX40 agonist ivuxolimab. The source of this sequence is an adult with an advanced solid tumor such as melanoma, head and neck, liver or kidney cancer. DNA for the CDR3: TGTGCCAGCAGAGAGCCGACAGCGAACACTGAAGCTTTCTTT. Amino acid sequence: CASREPTANTEAFF.